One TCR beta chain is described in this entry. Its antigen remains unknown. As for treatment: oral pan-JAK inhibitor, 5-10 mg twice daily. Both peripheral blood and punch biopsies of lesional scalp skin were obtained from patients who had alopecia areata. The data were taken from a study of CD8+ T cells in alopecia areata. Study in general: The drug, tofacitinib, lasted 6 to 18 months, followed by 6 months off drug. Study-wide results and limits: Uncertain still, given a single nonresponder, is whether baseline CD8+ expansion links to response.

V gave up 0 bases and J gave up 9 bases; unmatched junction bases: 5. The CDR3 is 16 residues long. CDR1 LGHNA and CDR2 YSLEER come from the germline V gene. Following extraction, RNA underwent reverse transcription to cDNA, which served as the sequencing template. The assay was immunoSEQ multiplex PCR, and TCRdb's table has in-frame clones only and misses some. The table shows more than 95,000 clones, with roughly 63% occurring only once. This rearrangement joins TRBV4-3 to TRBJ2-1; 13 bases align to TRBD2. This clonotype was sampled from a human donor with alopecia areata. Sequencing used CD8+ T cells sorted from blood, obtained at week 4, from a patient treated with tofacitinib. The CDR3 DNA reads TGCGCCAGCAGCCAAGACCAAACTAGCGGGGGGGGTGAGCAGTTCTTC. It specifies CASSQDQTSGGGEQFF.